This passage covers 9 T cell receptor beta chains from one sample sequenced in a study of graft-versus-host responses after intestinal transplantation. Clones were read by immunoSEQ multiplex PCR, and TCRdb kept only the in-frame ones, dropping some. The data contain over 90,000 clones, about 91% of them singletons. No antigen has been identified for these receptors. The material was unstimulated CD8+ T cells sorted from spleen or lymph node cells, obtained before intestinal transplant. The source is a human donor who received an intestinal transplant.

The chain is built from TRBV6-4 and TRBJ2-5, with D maybe TRBD2 (7 bases). The CDR3 spans 17 residues. Between the trimmed V and J ends, which lost 2 bases and 4 bases, there was a span of 20 bases. The germline CDR1 and CDR2 sequences are MRHNA and SNTAGT. The CDR3 nucleotides read TGTGCCAGCAGTGACCCTAGGGGGGGGGAATACCCAGAGACCCAGTACTTC. Translated: CASSDPRGGEYPETQYF.

V is TRBV9 and J is TRBJ1-2, with D uncertain. This CDR3 contains 12 residues. V was cut by 3 bases and J by 8 bases, with 11 bases left in between. The germline CDR1 and CDR2 sequences are SGDLS and YYNGEE. DNA of the CDR3: TGTGCCAGCAGCGGCAACACGCCGGGCTACACCTTC. Protein product: CASSGNTPGYTF.

The V and J genes are TRBV27 and TRBJ1-1, with TRBD1 matching 9 bases. V shed 5 bases, J shed 1 base, and the junction held 2 bases outside the gene matches. The germline gives CDR1 MNHEY, CDR2 SMNVEV (reference sequence). The CDR3 has 14 residues. The CDR3 DNA reads as TGTGCCAGCAGTCGGGGACAGGGGAACACTGAAGCTTTCTTT. It is translated as CASSRGQGNTEAFF.

CDR3 nucleotide sequence: TGTGCCAGCAGCTTAGCGCCGGGCTACGAGCAGTACTTC. It is translated as CASSLAPGYEQYF. This chain connects TRBV7-9 to TRBJ2-7, with no clear D. Germline V gene lookup returns CDR1 SEHNR and CDR2 FQNEAQ (reference sequence). The CDR3 sequence is 13 residues long. Between the trimmed V and J ends, which lost 0 bases and 3 bases, there was a span of 6 bases. Using reference TRBV7-9 and TRBJ2-7 for the parts outside the CDR3, the full variable domain is DTGVSQNPRHKITKRGQNVTFRCDPISEHNRLYWYRQTLGQGPEFLTYFQNEAQLEKSRLLSDRFSAERPKGSFSTLEIQRTEQGDSAMYLCASSLAPGYEQYFGPGTRLTVT.

This sequence joins TRBV11-2 and TRBJ2-5, with D possibly TRBD1 on 5 matching bases. The J call may be wrong; the DNA end is better matched by TRBJ2-7. CDR3 length equals 13 residues. The germline CDR1 and CDR2 sequences are SGHAT and FQNNGV. The DNA for the CDR3 is TGTGCCAGCAGCTACAGGATGAGTTACGAGCAGTACTTC. Its translation is CASSYRMSYEQYF.

The chain is built from TRBV27 and TRBJ2-2; D call uncertain. V was shortened by 2 bases and J by 6 bases, with 10 bases between the two germline ends. The CDR3 consists of 14 residues. Per germline, CDR1 MNHEY and CDR2 SMNVEV (reference sequence). As DNA, the CDR3 is TGTGCCAGCAGTTTAACCCTAGTCTCCGGGGAGCTGTTTTTT. It yields the protein CASSLTLVSGELFF.

The rearrangement joins TRBV16 to TRBJ2-2, with 8 bases lining up with TRBD1. The CDR3 extends over 19 amino acids. V was clipped by 1 base and J by 3 bases; unmatched bases: 13. Germline V gives CDR1 KGHSY, CDR2 FQNENV. This CDR3 is CASSQLSTRQGPYTGELFF. Written as DNA, the CDR3 is TGTGCCAGCAGCCAATTAAGCACGCGACAGGGGCCCTACACCGGGGAGCTGTTTTTT.

The rearrangement joins TRBV19 to TRBJ2-1; TRBD1 aligns across 8 bases. V gave up 5 bases and J gave up 5 bases; unmatched junction bases: 2. In germline, CDR1 is LNHDA, CDR2 SQIVND (reference sequence). CDR3 length: 13 residues. The CDR3 region has the DNA TGTGCCAGTAGTTTGGACAGGGACAATGAGCAGTTCTTC. It codes for CASSLDRDNEQFF.

The genes are TRBV7-9 and TRBJ1-2, with 9 bases aligning to TRBD1. Germline V gene sequence: CDR1 SEHNR, CDR2 FQNEAQ (reference sequence). J was trimmed by 9 bases and V by 8 bases; bases with no gene match: 7. The CDR3 length is 12 residues. The CDR3 DNA reads as TGTGCCAGCCGGGACAGGGAGGCTAGCTACACCTTC. As protein: CASRDREASYTF.